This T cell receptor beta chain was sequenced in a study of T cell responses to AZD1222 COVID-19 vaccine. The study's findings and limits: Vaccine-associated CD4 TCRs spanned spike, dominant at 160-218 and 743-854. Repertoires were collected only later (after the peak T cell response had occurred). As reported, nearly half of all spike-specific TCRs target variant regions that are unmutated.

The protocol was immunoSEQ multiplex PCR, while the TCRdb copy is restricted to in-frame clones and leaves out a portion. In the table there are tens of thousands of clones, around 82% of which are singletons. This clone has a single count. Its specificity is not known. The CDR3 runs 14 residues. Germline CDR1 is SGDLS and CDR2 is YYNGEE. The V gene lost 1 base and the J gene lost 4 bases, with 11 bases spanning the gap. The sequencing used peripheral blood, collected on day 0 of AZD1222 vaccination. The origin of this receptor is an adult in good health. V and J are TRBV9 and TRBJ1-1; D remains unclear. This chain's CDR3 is CASSVSAAGTEAFF. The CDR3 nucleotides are TGTGCCAGCAGCGTATCTGCAGCGGGCACTGAAGCTTTCTTT.